One sample yielded the 25 T cell receptor beta chains listed below, sequenced in a study of control samples from healthy donors and cancer patients. Sequencing was performed with immunoSEQ multiplex PCR; in TCRdb, only in-frame clones are kept and a portion is missing. The sample has 170,000 or so clones; more than 85% are singletons. Sequencing was carried out using blood. The receptors come from a woman aged 40 to 55 in good health.

The V and J genes are TRBV6-5 and TRBJ1-1, with D hard to call. CDR1 is MNHEY and CDR2 is SVGAGI in the germline V gene. The CDR3 runs 14 residues. V lost 6 bases to trimming and J lost 8 bases, with 19 bases between them. In DNA, the CDR3 is TGTGCCAGCAGGCGGAGTGTCACGGCGGTGGAAGCTTTCTTT. Translating gives CASRRSVTAVEAFF.

The chain uses TRBV7-9 and TRBJ1-2; 7 bases agree with TRBD1. In germline, CDR1 is SEHNR, CDR2 FQNEAQ (reference sequence). This CDR3 spans 16 amino acids. Germline trimming cut 7 bases from V and 5 bases from J; bases unmatched to any gene: 16. The CDR3 DNA is TGTGCCAGCATCGCTTCGGGTTGGGGACAGAATTATGGCTACACCTTC. Amino acid sequence: CASIASGWGQNYGYTF.

This chain connects TRBV19 to TRBJ1-1; 7 positions match TRBD1. This CDR3 is 14 amino acids long. Germline CDR1 is LNHDA and CDR2 is SQIVND (reference sequence). V dropped 7 bases and J dropped 0; count of bases not matched to a gene: 5. The CDR3 region is CASIRTGLNTEAFF. CDR3 nucleotides: TGTGCCAGTATACGGACAGGCTTGAACACTGAAGCTTTCTTT.

This rearrangement joins TRBV27 to TRBJ2-7, with 9 nucleotides matching TRBD1. CDR3 length: 13 amino acids. J gave up 6 bases and V 6 bases, and 6 bases lay outside the gene matches. CDR1 and CDR2 (germline): MNHEY, SMNVEV (reference sequence). The CDR3 DNA reads as TGTGCCAGCAGCTGGGACAGGGTGGGCGAGCAGTACTTC. It yields the protein CASSWDRVGEQYF.

The V gene is TRBV3-1 (or the pseudogene TRBV3-2), the J gene TRBJ1-1; D uncertain. CDR1 LGHDT and CDR2 YNNKEL come from the germline V gene (reference sequence). The CDR3 loop spans 12 amino acids. The ends were cut back, 4 bases at V and 1 base at J, with 4 bases in the middle. The CDR3 sequence: CASSLTNTEAFF. In nucleotides, the CDR3 is TGTGCCAGCAGCCTTACGAACACTGAAGCTTTCTTT.

Only a few counts were recorded for this clone. At one end, the junction sequence differs from germline, possibly due to a read error. The chain couples TRBV7-8 to TRBJ2-6; D is possibly TRBD1 or TRBD2 (5 bases each). The length of the CDR3 is 12 residues. Per the germline V gene, CDR1 is SGHVS and CDR2 is FQNEAQ. The CDR3 spells CASSPTRDLGPF. For the CDR3, the DNA is TGTGCCAGCAGCCCGACGAGGGACCTTGGGCCATTC. The complete variable domain, with remaining parts taken from reference TRBV7-8 and TRBJ2-6, reads GAGVSQSPRYKVAKRGQDVALRCDPISGHVSLFWYQQALGQGPEFLTYFQNEAQLDKSGLPSDRFFAERPEGSVSTLKIQRTQQEDSAVYLCASSPTRDLGPFGAGSRLTVL.

The chain recombines TRBV6-1 with TRBJ1-5; D uncertain. Germline V gives CDR1 MNHNS, CDR2 SASEGT. This CDR3 is built from 15 residues. V was pared by 2 bases and J by 5 bases, with 13 bases between. CDR3 DNA: TGTGCCAGCAGTGAAACGGTGCTCACCGATCAGCCCCAGCATTTT. It specifies CASSETVLTDQPQHF.

The genes are TRBV20-1 and TRBJ2-7; TRBD2 aligns across 8 bases. Unmatched junction bases numbered 3, after V lost 7 bases and J lost 4 bases. The CDR3 length is 11 residues. Germline V CDR1 and CDR2: DFQATT, SNEGSKA (reference sequence). The CDR3 region has the DNA TGCAGTGGGGCGGGGGGATACGAGCAGTACTTC. Its protein is CSGAGGYEQYF.

The V gene is TRBV4-1, the J gene TRBJ1-4; D might be TRBD1 (5 bases). The CDR3 covers 17 residues. V shed 3 bases and J shed 5 bases, with 19 bases lying between them. Per germline, CDR1 MGHRA and CDR2 YSYEKL. CDR3 loop: CASSQNRIRATNEKLFF. The CDR3 DNA reads as TGCGCCAGCAGCCAGAACCGCATCAGGGCGACGAATGAAAAACTGTTTTTT.

This clone appeared once. The J gene is TRBJ2-5, the V gene TRBV7-2, with 12 bases fitting TRBD1. Germline lookup yields CDR1 SGHTA and CDR2 FQGNSA. The CDR3 extends over 15 amino acids. J gave up 5 bases and V 3 bases, and 4 bases lay outside the gene matches. The CDR3 reads CASSFSGQGAETQYF. The DNA for the CDR3 is TGTGCCAGCAGCTTCTCGGGACAGGGGGCGGAGACCCAGTACTTC.

This chain joins TRBV7-7 and TRBJ2-5; the match to TRBD2 covers 11 bases. The V gene's germline CDR1 is SSHAT and CDR2 FNYEAQ (reference sequence). The length of the CDR3 is 16 residues. Unmatched junction bases numbered 8, after V lost 6 bases and J lost 2 bases. The CDR3 DNA reads as TGTGCCAGCAGTCTTACGGTAGCGGGGGGGCAAGAGACCCAGTACTTC. Protein sequence: CASSLTVAGGQETQYF.

This clone occurred a few times. CDR3 sequence: CASSESSLAADTQYF. Written as DNA, the CDR3 is TGCGCCAGCAGTGAGTCGAGCCTAGCCGCGGATACGCAGTATTTT. V gene TRBV10-1 combines with J gene TRBJ2-3; a possible D gene is TRBD2 (5 bases). The CDR3 spans 15 residues. The germline gives CDR1 WNHNN, CDR2 SYGVQD (reference sequence). V was cut by 0 bases and J by 6 bases, with 13 bases left in between.

The rearrangement links TRBV13 to TRBJ2-7; D assignment may be TRBD1 or TRBD2 (5 bases each). Deletions cut 3 bases from V and 9 bases from J, with 24 bases between. CDR3 length equals 16 residues. CDR1 and CDR2 from the germline V gene are PRHDT and FYEKMQ (reference sequence). The CDR3 DNA reads as TGTGCCAGCAGCTTCTCCGGCGGACGGGACGGGTCGCGGCAGTACTTC. Its translation is CASSFSGGRDGSRQYF.

The chain combines TRBV5-1 with TRBJ2-1, with 11 bases lining up with TRBD2. After removal of 0 bases from V and 8 bases from J, the junction contained 7 bases not matched to a gene. The CDR3 runs to 16 residues. Germline V lookup: CDR1 SGHRS, CDR2 YFSETQ. The CDR3 loop is CASSLVAGGRWDEQFF. CDR3 DNA sequence: TGCGCCAGCAGCTTGGTAGCGGGGGGGCGCTGGGATGAGCAGTTCTTC.

This clone is a singleton in its sample. The V and J genes are TRBV29-1 and TRBJ2-1; unclear D gene. The germline V gene has CDR1 SQVTM and CDR2 ANQGSEA. The CDR3 contains 12 residues. The V and J ends lost 3 bases and 0 bases respectively, with 3 bases between them. This CDR3 is CSVDSSYNEQFF. The CDR3 DNA reads TGCAGCGTTGACTCCTCCTACAATGAGCAGTTCTTC.

The chain combines TRBV10-3 with TRBJ1-2; D uncertain. The germline V gene encodes CDR1 ENHRY and CDR2 SYGVKD. This CDR3 has 12 residues. The V gene lost 3 bases and the J gene lost 4 bases, with 6 bases spanning the gap. In nucleotides, the CDR3 is TGTGCCATCAGTGAAGAGGTCTATGGCTACACCTTC. Translation gives CAISEEVYGYTF.

The chain is built from TRBV7-2 and TRBJ1-1, with TRBD1 matching 9 bases. This CDR3 is 14 amino acids long. Germline trimming cut 2 bases from V and 8 bases from J; bases unmatched to any gene: 6. The germline V gene encodes CDR1 SGHTA and CDR2 FQGNSA. CDR3 DNA sequence: TGTGCCAGCAGCTTAAGACAGGGGGTTCGAGAAGCTTTCTTT. Encoded protein: CASSLRQGVREAFF.

The chain uses TRBV13 and TRBJ1-2, with 8 bases lining up with TRBD1. In germline, CDR1 is PRHDT, CDR2 FYEKMQ (reference sequence). With 0 bases clipped from V and 8 bases from J, the junction kept 2 bases outside the gene matches. The CDR3 length is 13 residues. CDR3 amino acids: CASSLGQGDGYTF. CDR3 bases: TGTGCCAGCAGCTTAGGACAGGGGGACGGCTACACCTTC.

V and J are TRBV12-5 and TRBJ1-1; D uncertain. The CDR3 loop spans 13 amino acids. The V gene lost 6 bases and the J gene lost 3 bases, with 11 bases spanning the gap. Germline V lookup: CDR1 LGHNT, CDR2 FRNRAP. In DNA form, the CDR3 reads TGTGCTAGTGGCCTTAGGGCCTACACTGAAGCTTTCTTT. This codes for CASGLRAYTEAFF.

This chain uses TRBV4-1 with TRBJ2-3; D may be TRBD1 (5 bases). The CDR3 is 15 residues long. Looked up from germline, CDR1 is MGHRA and CDR2 is YSYEKL. Trimming pared 3 bases from V and 1 base from J, leaving 11 bases between. CDR3 in amino acids: CASSHPGLGTDTQYF. The DNA of the CDR3 is TGCGCCAGCAGCCATCCAGGGTTAGGCACAGATACGCAGTATTTT.

The chain uses TRBV7-8 and TRBJ2-5, with D perhaps TRBD2 (5 bases). Trimming cost V 1 base and J 5 bases, with 5 bases left between them. Germline V lookup: CDR1 SGHVS, CDR2 FQNEAQ. This CDR3 has 12 residues. The CDR3 loop is CASSLGEETQYF. CDR3 nucleotides: TGTGCCAGCAGCTTAGGGGAGGAGACCCAGTACTTC.

Points on this clone: At one end the junction does not follow the germline gene, possibly because of a read error. The genes are TRBV4-1 and TRBJ2-7, with D hard to call. The CDR3 loop spans 14 amino acids. The germline V gene encodes CDR1 MGHRA and CDR2 YSYEKL. The CDR3 loop reads CASSQGPYSHEQYF. The CDR3 DNA reads as TGCGCCAGCAGCCAAGGACCCTACTCCCACGAGCAGTACTTC.

The chain links TRBV19 to TRBJ1-3; tentative D call: TRBD1 (5 bases). This CDR3 is 16 amino acids long. Germline V CDR1 and CDR2: LNHDA, SQIVND (reference sequence). With 6 bases removed from V and 8 bases from J, the gap between germline ends came to 23 bases. As DNA, the CDR3 is TGTGCCAGTAGCCTACCCCGGGGCCGCGGAGGGGACACCATATATTTT. Amino acid sequence: CASSLPRGRGGDTIYF.

V and J are TRBV19 and TRBJ1-1; no definite D call. This CDR3 contains 14 residues. Germline CDR1 LNHDA, CDR2 SQIVND (reference sequence). V dropped 7 bases and J dropped 3 bases, with 15 bases sitting between them. CDR3 nucleotide sequence: TGTGCCAGTACCCCGCCGGGGATGGACACTGAAGCTTTCTTT. Its translation is CASTPPGMDTEAFF.

The V call is TRBV2, the J call TRBJ2-3, with 10 bases matching TRBD2. This CDR3 is built from 17 residues. The V gene end was trimmed by 0 bases and the J gene end by 5 bases; junction bases not matched to a gene: 8. Germline lookup yields CDR1 SNHLY and CDR2 FYNNEI. As DNA, the CDR3 is TGTGCCAGCAGTGAAGCGCTCCTAGCGGGGGTGCAAGATACGCAGTATTTT. Translating it yields CASSEALLAGVQDTQYF. Filled out from reference TRBV2 and TRBJ2-3, the complete variable domain reads EPEVTQTPSHQVTQMGQEVILRCVPISNHLYFYWYRQILGQKVEFLVSFYNNEISEKSEIFDDQFSVERPDGSNFTLKIRSTKLEDSAMYFCASSEALLAGVQDTQYFGPGTRLTVL.